Detailed here is one T cell receptor (beta chain). The antigen is unknown. The record originates from a study of T cells in localized non-small cell lung cancer. Points from the study as a whole: Because only a single region of the tumor was sequenced, heterogeneity remains possible. There was higher T cell clonality in uninvolved adjacent lung than in tumor, and it was highest there. In adjacent lung appeared a median around 60 of the top 100 tumor clones. Those with higher blood T cell density had longer overall survival.

V was clipped by 3 bases and J by 6 bases; unmatched bases: 10. From germline, CDR1 is SGHDN and CDR2 FVKESK. The CDR3 has 16 amino acids. Profiled with immunoSEQ multiplex PCR; TCRdb holds only in-frame clones, not every one. The sample consists of 26,000 or so clones, about 87% of them appearing once. The receptor was isolated from a male donor aged 60 or over with stage I lung adenocarcinoma. V gene TRBV14 combines with J gene TRBJ2-1, with 8 bases identical to TRBD2. Sequenced material: peripheral blood, taken before any cancer treatment. The CDR3 is CASSHIRGGTGNEQFF. CDR3 nucleotides: TGTGCCAGCAGCCACATCCGGGGGGGCACCGGCAATGAGCAGTTCTTC.